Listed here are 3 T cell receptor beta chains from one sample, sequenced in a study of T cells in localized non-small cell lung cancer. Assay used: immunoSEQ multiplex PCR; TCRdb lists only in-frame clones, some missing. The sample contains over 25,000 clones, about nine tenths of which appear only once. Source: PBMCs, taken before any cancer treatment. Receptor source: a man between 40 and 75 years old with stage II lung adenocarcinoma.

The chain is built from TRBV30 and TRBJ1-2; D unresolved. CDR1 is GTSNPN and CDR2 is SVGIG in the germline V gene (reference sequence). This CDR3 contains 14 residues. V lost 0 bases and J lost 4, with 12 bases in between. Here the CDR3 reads CAWSVGPGGYGYTF. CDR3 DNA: TGTGCCTGGAGTGTTGGCCCGGGAGGCTATGGCTACACCTTC. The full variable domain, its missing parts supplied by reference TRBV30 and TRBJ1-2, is SQTIHQWPATLVQPVGSPLSLECTVEGTSNPNLYWYRQAAGRGLQLLFYSVGIGQISSEVPQNLSASRPQDRQFILSSKKLLLSDSGFYLCAWSVGPGGYGYTFGSGTRLTVV.

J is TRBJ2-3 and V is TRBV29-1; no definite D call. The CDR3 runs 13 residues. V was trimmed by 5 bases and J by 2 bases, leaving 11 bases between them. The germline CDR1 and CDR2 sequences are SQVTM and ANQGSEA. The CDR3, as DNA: TGCAGCGTTAAGGGTCGAGCCACAGATACGCAGTATTTT. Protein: CSVKGRATDTQYF.

The CDR3 DNA reads TGTGCCAGCAGCCCGCTCCTAGAGGGTGGAGGGTACTTC. It translates to CASSPLLEGGGYF. V is TRBV7-2 and J is TRBJ2-4; possibly TRBD2 for D (5 bases). The CDR3 totals 13 residues. Germline V lookup: CDR1 SGHTA, CDR2 FQGNSA. V was shortened by 5 bases and J by 15 bases, with 20 bases between the two germline ends.